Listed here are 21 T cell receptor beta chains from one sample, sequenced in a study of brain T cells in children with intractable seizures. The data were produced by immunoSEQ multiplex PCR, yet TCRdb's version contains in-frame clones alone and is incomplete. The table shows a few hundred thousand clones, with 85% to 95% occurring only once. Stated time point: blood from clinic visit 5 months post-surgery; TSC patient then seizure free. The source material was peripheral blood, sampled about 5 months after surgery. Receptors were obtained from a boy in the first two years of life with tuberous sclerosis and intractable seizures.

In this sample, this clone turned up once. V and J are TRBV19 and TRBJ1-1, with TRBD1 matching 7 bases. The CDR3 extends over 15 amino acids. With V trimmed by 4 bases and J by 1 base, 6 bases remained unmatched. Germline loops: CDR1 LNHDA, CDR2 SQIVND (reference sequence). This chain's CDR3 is CASSTPRQGNTEAFF. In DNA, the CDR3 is TGTGCCAGTAGTACCCCCCGACAGGGGAACACTGAAGCTTTCTTT.

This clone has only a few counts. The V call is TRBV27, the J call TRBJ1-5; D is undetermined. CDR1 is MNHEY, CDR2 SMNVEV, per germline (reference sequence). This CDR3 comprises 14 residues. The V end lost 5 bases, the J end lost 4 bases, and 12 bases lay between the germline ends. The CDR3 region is CASSPLWGNQPQHF. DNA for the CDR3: TGTGCCAGCAGTCCTCTTTGGGGAAATCAGCCCCAGCATTTT.

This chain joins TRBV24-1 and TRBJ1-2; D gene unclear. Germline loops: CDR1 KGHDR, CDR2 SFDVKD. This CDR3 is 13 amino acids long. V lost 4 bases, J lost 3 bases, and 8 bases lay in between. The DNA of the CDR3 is TGTGCCACCAGTGACTCTACTGACTATGGCTACACCTTC. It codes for CATSDSTDYGYTF.

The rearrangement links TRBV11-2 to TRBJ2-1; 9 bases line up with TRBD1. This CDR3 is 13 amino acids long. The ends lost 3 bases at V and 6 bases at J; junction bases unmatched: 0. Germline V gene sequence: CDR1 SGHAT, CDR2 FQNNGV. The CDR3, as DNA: TGTGCCAGCAGCTTGACAGGGGGCAATGAGCAGTTCTTC. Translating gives CASSLTGGNEQFF.

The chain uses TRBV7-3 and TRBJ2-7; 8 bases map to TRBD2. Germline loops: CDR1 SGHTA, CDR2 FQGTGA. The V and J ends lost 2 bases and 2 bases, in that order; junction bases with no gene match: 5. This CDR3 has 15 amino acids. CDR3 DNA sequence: TGTGCCAGCAGCTTACGTGCGGGAGGTCCCTACGAGCAGTACTTC. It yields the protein CASSLRAGGPYEQYF.

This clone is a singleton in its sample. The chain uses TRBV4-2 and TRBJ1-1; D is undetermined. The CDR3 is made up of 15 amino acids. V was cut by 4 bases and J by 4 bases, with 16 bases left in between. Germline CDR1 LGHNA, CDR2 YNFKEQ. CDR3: CASSPDEGTGTEAFF. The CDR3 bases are TGTGCCAGCAGCCCAGACGAGGGTACCGGCACTGAAGCTTTCTTT.

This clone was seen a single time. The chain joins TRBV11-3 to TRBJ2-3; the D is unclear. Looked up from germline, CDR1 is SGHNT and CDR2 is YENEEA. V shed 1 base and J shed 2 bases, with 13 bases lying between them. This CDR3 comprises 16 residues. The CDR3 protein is CASSLGRRPDTDTQYF. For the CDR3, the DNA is TGTGCCAGCAGCTTAGGGAGACGGCCCGACACAGATACGCAGTATTTT.

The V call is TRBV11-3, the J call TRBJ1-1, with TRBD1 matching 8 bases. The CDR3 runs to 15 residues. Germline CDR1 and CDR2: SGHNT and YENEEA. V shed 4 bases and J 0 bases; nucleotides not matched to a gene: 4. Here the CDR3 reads CASSSRTGMNTEAFF. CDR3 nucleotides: TGTGCCAGCAGCTCGCGGACAGGGATGAACACTGAAGCTTTCTTT.

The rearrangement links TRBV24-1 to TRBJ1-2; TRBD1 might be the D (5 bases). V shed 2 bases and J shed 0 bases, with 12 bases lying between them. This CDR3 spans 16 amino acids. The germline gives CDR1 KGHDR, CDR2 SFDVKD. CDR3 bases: TGTGCCACCAGTGATTCCGGAGGGGCATCTAACTATGGCTACACCTTC. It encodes CATSDSGGASNYGYTF.

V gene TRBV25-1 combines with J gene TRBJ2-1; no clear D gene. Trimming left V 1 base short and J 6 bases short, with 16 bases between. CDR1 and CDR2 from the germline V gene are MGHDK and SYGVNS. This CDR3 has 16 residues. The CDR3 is CASSEWVSVKGNEQFF. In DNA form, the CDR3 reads TGTGCCAGCAGTGAATGGGTCTCGGTAAAGGGCAATGAGCAGTTCTTC.

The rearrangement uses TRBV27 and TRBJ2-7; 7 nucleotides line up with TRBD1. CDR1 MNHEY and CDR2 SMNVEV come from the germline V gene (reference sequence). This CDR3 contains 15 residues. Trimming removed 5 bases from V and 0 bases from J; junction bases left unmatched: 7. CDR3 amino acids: CASSTTGDRSYEQYF. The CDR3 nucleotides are TGTGCCAGCAGTACTACAGGGGACCGCTCCTACGAGCAGTACTTC.

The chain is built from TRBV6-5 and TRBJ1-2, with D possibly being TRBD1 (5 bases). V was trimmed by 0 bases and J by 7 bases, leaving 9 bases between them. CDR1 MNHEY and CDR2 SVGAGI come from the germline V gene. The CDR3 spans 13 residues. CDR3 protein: CASSYSRGTGYTF. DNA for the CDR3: TGTGCCAGCAGTTACTCGAGGGGAACTGGCTACACCTTC.

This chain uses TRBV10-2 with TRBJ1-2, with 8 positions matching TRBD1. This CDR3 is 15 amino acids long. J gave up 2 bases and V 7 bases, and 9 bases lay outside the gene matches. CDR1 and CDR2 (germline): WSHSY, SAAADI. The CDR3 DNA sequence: TGCGCCAGCAACGGACAGGGAGCTGGGAACTATGGCTACACCTTC. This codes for CASNGQGAGNYGYTF.

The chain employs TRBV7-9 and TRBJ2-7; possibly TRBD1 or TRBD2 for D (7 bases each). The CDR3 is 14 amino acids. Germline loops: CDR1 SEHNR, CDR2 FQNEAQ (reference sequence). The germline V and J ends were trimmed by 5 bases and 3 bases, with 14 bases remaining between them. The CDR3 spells CASSPSGGGYEQYF. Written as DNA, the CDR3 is TGTGCCAGCAGCCCCTCAGGGGGGGGCTACGAGCAGTACTTC. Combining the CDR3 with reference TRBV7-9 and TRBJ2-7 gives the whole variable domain DTGVSQNPRHKITKRGQNVTFRCDPISEHNRLYWYRQTLGQGPEFLTYFQNEAQLEKSRLLSDRFSAERPKGSFSTLEIQRTEQGDSAMYLCASSPSGGGYEQYFGPGTRLTVT.

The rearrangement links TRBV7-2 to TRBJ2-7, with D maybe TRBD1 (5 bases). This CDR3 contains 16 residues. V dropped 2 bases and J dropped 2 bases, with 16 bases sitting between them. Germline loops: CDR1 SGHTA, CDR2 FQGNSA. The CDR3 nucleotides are TGTGCCAGCAGCTTAATGGTTTGGGGCCTTCCCTACGAGCAGTACTTC. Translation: CASSLMVWGLPYEQYF. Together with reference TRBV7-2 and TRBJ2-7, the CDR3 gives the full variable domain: GAGVSQSPSNKVTEKGKDVELRCDPISGHTALYWYRQSLGQGLEFLIYFQGNSAPDKSGLPSDRFSAERTGGSVSTLTIQRTQQEDSAVYLCASSLMVWGLPYEQYFGPGTRLTVT.

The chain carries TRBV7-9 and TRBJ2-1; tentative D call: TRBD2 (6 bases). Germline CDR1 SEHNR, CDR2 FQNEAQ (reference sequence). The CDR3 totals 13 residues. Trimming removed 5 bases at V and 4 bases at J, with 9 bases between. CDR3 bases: TGTGCCAGCAGCGGACTATTATACAATGAGCAGTTCTTC. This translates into CASSGLLYNEQFF.

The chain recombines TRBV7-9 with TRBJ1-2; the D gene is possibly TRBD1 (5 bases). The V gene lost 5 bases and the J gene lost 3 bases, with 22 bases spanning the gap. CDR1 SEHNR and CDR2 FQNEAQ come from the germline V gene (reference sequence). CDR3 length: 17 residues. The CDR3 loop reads CASSPGEPTPRDYGYTF. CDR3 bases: TGTGCCAGCAGCCCGGGGGAACCGACCCCGAGAGACTATGGCTACACCTTC.

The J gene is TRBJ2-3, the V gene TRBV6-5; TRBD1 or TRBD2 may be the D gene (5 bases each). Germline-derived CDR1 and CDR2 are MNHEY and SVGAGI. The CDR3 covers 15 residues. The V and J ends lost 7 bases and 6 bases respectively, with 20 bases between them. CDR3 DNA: TGTGCCAGCATAAGAACGAGGGGCGCATCTGATACGCAGTATTTT. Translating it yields CASIRTRGASDTQYF.

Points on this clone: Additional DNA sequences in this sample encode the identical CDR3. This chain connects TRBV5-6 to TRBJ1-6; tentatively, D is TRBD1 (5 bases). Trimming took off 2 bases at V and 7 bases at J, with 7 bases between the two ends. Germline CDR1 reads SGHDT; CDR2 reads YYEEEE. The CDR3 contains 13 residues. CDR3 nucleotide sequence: TGTGCCAGCAGCTTTAAGGGGAATTCACCCCTCCACTTT. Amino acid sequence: CASSFKGNSPLHF.

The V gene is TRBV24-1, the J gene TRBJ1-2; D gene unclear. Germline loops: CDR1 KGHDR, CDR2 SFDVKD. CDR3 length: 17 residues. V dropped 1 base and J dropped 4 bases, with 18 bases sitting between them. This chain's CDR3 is CATSDFGRSPPRYGYTF. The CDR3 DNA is TGTGCCACCAGTGATTTTGGCAGGTCCCCACCTCGCTATGGCTACACCTTC.

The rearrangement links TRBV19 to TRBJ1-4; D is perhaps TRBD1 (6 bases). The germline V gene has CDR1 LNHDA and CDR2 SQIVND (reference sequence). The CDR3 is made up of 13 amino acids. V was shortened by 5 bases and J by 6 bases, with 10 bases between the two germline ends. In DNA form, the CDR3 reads TGTGCCAGTAGTCGACAGGAGTATGAAAAACTGTTTTTT. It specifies CASSRQEYEKLFF.